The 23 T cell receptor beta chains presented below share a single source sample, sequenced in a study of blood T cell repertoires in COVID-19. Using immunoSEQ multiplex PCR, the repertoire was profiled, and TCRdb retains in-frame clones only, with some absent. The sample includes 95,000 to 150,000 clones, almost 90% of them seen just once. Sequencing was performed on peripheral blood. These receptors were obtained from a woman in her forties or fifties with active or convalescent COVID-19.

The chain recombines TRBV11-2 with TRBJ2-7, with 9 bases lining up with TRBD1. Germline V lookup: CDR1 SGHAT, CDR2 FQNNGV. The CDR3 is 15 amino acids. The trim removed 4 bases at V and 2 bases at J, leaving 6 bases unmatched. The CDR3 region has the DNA TGTGCCAGCAGCTCCCTCCGGGACAGGGCCTACGAGCAGTACTTC. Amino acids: CASSSLRDRAYEQYF.

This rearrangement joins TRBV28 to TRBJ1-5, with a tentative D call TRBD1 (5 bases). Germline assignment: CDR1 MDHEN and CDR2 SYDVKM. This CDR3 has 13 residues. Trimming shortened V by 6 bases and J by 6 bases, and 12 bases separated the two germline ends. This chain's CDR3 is CASRGQGGQPQHF. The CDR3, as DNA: TGTGCCAGCAGGGGTCAGGGAGGTCAGCCCCAGCATTTT.

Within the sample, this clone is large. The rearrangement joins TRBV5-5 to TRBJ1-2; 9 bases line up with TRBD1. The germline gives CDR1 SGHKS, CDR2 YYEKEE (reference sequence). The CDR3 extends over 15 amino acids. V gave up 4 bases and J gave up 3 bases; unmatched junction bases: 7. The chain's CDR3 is CASSQRTGEDYGYTF. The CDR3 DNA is TGTGCCAGCAGCCAGCGGACAGGGGAGGACTATGGCTACACCTTC.

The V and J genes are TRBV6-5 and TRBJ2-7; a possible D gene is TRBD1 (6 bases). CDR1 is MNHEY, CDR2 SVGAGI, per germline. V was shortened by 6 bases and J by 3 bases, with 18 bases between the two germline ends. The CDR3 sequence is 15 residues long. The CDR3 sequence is CASRVGTQPLYEQYF. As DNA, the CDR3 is TGTGCCAGCAGGGTGGGGACACAACCCCTCTACGAGCAGTACTTC.

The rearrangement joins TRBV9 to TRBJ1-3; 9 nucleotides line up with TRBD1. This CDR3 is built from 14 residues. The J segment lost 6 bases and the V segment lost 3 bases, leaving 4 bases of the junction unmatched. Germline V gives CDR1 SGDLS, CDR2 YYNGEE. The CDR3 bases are TGTGCCAGCAGCGAGGGACAGGGAGAAAACACCATATATTTT. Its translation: CASSEGQGENTIYF.

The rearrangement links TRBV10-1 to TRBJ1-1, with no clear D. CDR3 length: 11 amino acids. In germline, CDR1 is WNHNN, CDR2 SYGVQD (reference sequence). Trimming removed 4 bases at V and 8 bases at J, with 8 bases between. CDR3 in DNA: TGCGCCAGCAGTGGGTGGGCGGAAGCTTTCTTT. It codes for CASSGWAEAFF.

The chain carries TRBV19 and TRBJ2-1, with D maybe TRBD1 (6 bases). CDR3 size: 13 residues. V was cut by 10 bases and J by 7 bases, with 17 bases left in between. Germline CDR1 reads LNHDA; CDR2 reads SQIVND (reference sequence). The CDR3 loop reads CATSPTGLNEQFF. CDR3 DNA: TGTGCCACCTCCCCGACAGGCCTAAATGAGCAGTTCTTC.

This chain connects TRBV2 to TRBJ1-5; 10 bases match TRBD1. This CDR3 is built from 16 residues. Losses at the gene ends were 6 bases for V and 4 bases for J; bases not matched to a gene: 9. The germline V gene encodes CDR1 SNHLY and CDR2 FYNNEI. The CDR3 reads CASRAGTGDWNQPQHF. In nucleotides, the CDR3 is TGTGCCAGCAGGGCCGGGACAGGGGACTGGAATCAGCCCCAGCATTTT.

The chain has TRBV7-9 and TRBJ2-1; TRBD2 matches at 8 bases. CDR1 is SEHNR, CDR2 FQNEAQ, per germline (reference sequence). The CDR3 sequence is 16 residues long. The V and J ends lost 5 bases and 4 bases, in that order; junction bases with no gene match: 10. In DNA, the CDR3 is TGTGCCAGCAGCCCACCCCTGAGCGGGAGTTACAATGAGCAGTTCTTC. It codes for CASSPPLSGSYNEQFF.

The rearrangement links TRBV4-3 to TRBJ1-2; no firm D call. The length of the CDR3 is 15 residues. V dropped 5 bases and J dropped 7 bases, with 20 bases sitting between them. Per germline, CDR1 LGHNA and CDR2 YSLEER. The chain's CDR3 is CASSARPGAVTGYTF. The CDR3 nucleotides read TGCGCCAGCAGCGCACGACCTGGAGCCGTTACTGGCTACACCTTC.

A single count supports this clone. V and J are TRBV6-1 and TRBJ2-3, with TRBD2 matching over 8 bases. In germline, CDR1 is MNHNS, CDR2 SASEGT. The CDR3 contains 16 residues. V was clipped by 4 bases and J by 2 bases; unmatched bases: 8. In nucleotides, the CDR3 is TGTGCCAGCAGTGTGGTAGCGGGAAGAACCACAGATACGCAGTATTTT. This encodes CASSVVAGRTTDTQYF.

CDR3 DNA: TGTGCCAGCAGCGCCCCCGGGAGCGGGAGCTACGAGCAGTACTTC. Its translation: CASSAPGSGSYEQYF. The rearrangement links TRBV28 to TRBJ2-7; 8 bases match TRBD2. V lost 6 bases and J lost 3; bases outside the gene matches: 10. From germline, CDR1 is MDHEN and CDR2 SYDVKM. The CDR3 length is 15 residues.

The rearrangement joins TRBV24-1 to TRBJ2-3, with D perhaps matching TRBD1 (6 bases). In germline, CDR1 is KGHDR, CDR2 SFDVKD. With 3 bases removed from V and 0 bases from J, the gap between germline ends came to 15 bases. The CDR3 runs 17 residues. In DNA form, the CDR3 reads TGTGCCACCAGTGATCCGCCCGGGACAACCAGCACAGATACGCAGTATTTT. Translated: CATSDPPGTTSTDTQYF.

The CDR3 DNA follows: TGTGCCAGCAGCCGGGGACAGGGGAACTATGGCTACACCTTC. This sequence encodes CASSRGQGNYGYTF. The rearrangement joins TRBV28 to TRBJ1-2; 10 nucleotides agree with TRBD1. The length of the CDR3 is 14 residues. V shed 6 bases, J shed 2 bases, and the junction held 3 bases outside the gene matches. Germline V gene data show CDR1 as MDHEN and CDR2 as SYDVKM.

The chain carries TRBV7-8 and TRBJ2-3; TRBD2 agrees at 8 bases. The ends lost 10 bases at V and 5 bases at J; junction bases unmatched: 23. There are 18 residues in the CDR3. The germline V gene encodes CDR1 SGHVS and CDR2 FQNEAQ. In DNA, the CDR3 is TGTGCCACCCCGGGACTAGGTCTTCCGTCTCCTCCCGAAGATACGCAGTATTTT. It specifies CATPGLGLPSPPEDTQYF.

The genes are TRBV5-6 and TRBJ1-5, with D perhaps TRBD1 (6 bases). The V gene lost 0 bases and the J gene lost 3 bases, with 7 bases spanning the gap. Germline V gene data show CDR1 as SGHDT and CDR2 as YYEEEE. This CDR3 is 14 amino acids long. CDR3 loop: CASSLGQDNQPQHF. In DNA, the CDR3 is TGTGCCAGCAGCTTGGGACAGGACAATCAGCCCCAGCATTTT.

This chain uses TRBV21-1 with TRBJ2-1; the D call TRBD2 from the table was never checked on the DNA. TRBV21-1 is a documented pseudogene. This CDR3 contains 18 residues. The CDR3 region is CASSELAPGGGFYNEQFF. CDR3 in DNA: TGTGCCAGCAGCGAGCTAGCGCCCGGGGGGGGTTTTTACAATGAGCAGTTCTTC.

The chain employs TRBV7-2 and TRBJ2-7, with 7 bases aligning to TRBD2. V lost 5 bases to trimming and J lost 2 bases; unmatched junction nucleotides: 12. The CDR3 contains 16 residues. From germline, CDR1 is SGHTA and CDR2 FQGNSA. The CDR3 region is CASSRSLGTTTYEQYF. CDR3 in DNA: TGTGCCAGCAGCCGGTCCCTCGGGACTACCACCTACGAGCAGTACTTC. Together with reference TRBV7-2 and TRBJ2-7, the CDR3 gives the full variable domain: GAGVSQSPSNKVTEKGKDVELRCDPISGHTALYWYRQSLGQGLEFLIYFQGNSAPDKSGLPSDRFSAERTGGSVSTLTIQRTQQEDSAVYLCASSRSLGTTTYEQYFGPGTRLTVT.

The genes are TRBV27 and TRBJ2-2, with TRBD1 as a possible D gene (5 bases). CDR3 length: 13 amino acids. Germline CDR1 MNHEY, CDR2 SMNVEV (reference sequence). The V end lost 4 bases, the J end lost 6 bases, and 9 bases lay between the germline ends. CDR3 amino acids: CASSSRVAGELFF. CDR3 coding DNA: TGTGCCAGCAGTTCCAGGGTGGCCGGGGAGCTGTTTTTT.

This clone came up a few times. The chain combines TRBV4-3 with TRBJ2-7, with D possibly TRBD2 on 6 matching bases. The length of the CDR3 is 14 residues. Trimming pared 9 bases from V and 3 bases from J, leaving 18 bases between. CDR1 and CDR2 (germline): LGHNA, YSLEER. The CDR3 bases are TGCGCCAGAAGGAGCGGGCTGAACCTCTACGAGCAGTACTTC. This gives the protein CARRSGLNLYEQYF.

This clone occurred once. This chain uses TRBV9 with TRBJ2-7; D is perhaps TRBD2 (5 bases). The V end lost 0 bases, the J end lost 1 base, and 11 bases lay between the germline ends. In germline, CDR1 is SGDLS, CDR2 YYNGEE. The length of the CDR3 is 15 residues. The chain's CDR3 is CASSVGGSESYEQYF. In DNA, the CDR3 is TGTGCCAGCAGCGTAGGGGGTAGCGAGTCCTACGAGCAGTACTTC. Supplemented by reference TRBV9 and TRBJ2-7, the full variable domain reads DSGVTQTPKHLITATGQRVTLRCSPRSGDLSVYWYQQSLDQGLQFLIQYYNGEERAKGNILERFSAQQFPDLHSELNLSSLELGDSALYFCASSVGGSESYEQYFGPGTRLTVT.

CDR3 in DNA: TGCGCCAGACCCGGACAGGGGAACTACAATGAGCAGTTCTTC. Translation gives CARPGQGNYNEQFF. The rearrangement uses TRBV5-1 and TRBJ2-1; 9 bases line up with TRBD1. Losses at the gene ends were 8 bases for V and 3 bases for J; bases not matched to a gene: 6. The CDR3 runs 14 residues. Germline V gene data show CDR1 as SGHRS and CDR2 as YFSETQ.

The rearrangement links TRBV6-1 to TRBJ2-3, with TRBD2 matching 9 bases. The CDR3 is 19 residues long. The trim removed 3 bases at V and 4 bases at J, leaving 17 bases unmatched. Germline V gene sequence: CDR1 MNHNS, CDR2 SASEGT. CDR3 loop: CASSELWNSGSIRSDTQYF. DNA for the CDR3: TGTGCCAGCAGTGAGCTCTGGAATAGCGGGAGTATAAGATCAGATACGCAGTATTTT.